The next 7 T cell receptor beta chains were all read from a single sample in a study of CD8 T cells in Susac syndrome (dated by TCRdb to between 2018 and 2021). Library creation used the immunoSEQ multiplex PCR assay. RNA was extracted with the RNeasy kit and roughly 0.45 to 1 ug was reverse transcribed using random hexamers. TCRdb took the public reads, trimmed them with fastp at Q25, ran MiXCR for clone calling and kept in-frame beta chains. Records with the same CDR3 protein are collapsed into one entry carrying the most frequent genes and DNA. The sample contains 70,000 or so distinct CDR3 sequences, around 96% of them found a single time. In total, the top ten clones hold 0.56% of the sample. The specimen was CD8+ T cells from PBMCs. These TCRs come from a human donor with multiple sclerosis.

This sequence joins TRBV6-1 and TRBJ2-7, with 8 bases fitting TRBD1. With 5 bases clipped from V and 4 bases from J, the junction kept 7 bases outside the gene matches. The CDR3 consists of 14 residues. From germline, CDR1 is MNHNS and CDR2 SASEGT. The CDR3 is CASSSAGGAYEQYF. As DNA, the CDR3 is TGTGCCAGCAGTTCCGCAGGGGGCGCGTACGAGCAGTACTTC.

The chain couples TRBV12-3 or TRBV12-4 to TRBJ1-1; possibly TRBD1 for D (5 bases). The V and J ends lost 6 bases and 0 bases respectively, with 17 bases between them. This CDR3 is built from 16 residues. The CDR3: CASRSIRVSVNTEAFF. The CDR3, as DNA: TGTGCCAGCAGATCGATCAGGGTATCGGTGAACACTGAAGCTTTCTTT.

The chain joins TRBV9 to TRBJ2-7; 11 bases map to TRBD2. V lost 3 bases, J lost 3 bases, and 5 bases stayed unmatched. Germline V gene lookup returns CDR1 SGDLS and CDR2 YYNGEE. This CDR3 is built from 15 residues. The CDR3: CASSGGLADNYEQYF. The CDR3 DNA follows: TGTGCCAGCAGCGGGGGACTAGCGGACAACTACGAGCAGTACTTC. The full variable domain, with the rest looked up from reference TRBV9 and TRBJ2-7, is DSGVTQTPKHLITATGQRVTLRCSPRSGDLSVYWYQQSLDQGLQFLIQYYNGEERAKGNILERFSAQQFPDLHSELNLSSLELGDSALYFCASSGGLADNYEQYFGPGTRLTVT.

This clonotype appeared once. The J gene is TRBJ2-1, the V gene TRBV12-3 or TRBV12-4, with TRBD2 matching 10 bases. The CDR3 is 16 residues long. V shed 1 base, J shed 9 bases, and the junction held 9 bases outside the gene matches. The CDR3 is CASSLGLAGAQGEQFF. CDR3 DNA: TGTGCCAGCAGTTTAGGCCTAGCGGGGGCCCAGGGTGAGCAGTTCTTC.

This chain links TRBV19 with TRBJ1-5; tentatively, D is TRBD1 (5 bases). Between the trimmed V and J ends, which lost 8 bases and 6 bases, there was a span of 8 bases. The CDR3 has 11 amino acids. CDR1 LNHDA and CDR2 SQIVND come from the germline V gene (reference sequence). The CDR3 nucleotides are TGTGCCAGTGGAGGGGCTCAGCCCCAGCATTTT. Residues: CASGGAQPQHF.

The chain is built from TRBV7-9 and TRBJ2-5, with D possibly matching TRBD1 (5 bases). The germline V gene has CDR1 SEHNR and CDR2 FQNEAQ (reference sequence). The CDR3 length is 11 residues. Trimming removed 10 bases from V and 9 bases from J, with 15 bases in between. The CDR3 bases are TGTGCCACCCGCGTGGGGCTGTCCCAGTACTTC. Translating gives CATRVGLSQYF.

The chain has TRBV29-1 and TRBJ2-2; D not certain. This CDR3 is 12 amino acids long. Germline V gene data show CDR1 as SQVTM and CDR2 as ANQGSEA. The germline V and J ends were trimmed by 4 bases and 4 bases, with 7 bases remaining between them. The CDR3 region is CSVVSATGELFF. The CDR3 region has the DNA TGCAGCGTTGTGTCAGCCACCGGGGAGCTGTTTTTT.